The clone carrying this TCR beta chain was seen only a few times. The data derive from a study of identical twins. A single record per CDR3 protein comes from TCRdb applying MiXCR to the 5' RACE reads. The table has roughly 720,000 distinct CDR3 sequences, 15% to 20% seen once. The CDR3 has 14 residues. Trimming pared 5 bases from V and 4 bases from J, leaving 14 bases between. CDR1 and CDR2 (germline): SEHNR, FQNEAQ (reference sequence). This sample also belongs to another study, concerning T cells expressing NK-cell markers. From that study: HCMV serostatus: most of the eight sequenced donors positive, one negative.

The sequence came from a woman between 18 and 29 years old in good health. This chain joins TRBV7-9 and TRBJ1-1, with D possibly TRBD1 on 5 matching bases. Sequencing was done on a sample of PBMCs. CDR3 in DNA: TGTGCCAGCAGCCAACCCACGGGGGGCACTGAAGCTTTCTTT. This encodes CASSQPTGGTEAFF.